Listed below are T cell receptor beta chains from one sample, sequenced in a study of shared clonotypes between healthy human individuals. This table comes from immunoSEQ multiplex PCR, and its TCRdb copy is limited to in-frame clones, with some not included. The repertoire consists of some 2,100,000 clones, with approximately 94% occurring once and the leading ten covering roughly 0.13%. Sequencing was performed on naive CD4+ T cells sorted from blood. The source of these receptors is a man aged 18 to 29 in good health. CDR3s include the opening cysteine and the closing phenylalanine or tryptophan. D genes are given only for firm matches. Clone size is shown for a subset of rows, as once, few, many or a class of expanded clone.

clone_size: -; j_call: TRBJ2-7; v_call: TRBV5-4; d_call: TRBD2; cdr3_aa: CASSPGGIGAQTYEQYF; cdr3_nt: TGTGCCAGCAGCCCGGGAGGGATCGGGGCCCAAACCTACGAGCAGTACTTC
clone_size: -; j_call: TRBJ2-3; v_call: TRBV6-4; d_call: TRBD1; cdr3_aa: CASSDQASTGSTQYF; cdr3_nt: TGTGCCAGCAGCGACCAAGCCTCGACAGGGTCTACGCAGTATTTT
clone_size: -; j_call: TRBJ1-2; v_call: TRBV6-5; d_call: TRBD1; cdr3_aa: CASSRTGAPSNTF; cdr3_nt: TGTGCCAGCAGCAGGACAGGGGCCCCCTCTAACACCTTC
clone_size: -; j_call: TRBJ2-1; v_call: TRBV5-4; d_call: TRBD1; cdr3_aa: CASSLMGQGADEQFF; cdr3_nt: TGTGCCAGCAGCTTAATGGGACAGGGGGCTGATGAGCAGTTCTTC
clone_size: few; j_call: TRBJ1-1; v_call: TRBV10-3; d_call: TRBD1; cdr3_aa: CAISSTGGENTEAFF; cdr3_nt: TGTGCCATCAGCTCGACAGGGGGGGAGAACACTGAAGCTTTCTTT
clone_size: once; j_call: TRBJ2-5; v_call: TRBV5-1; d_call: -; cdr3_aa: CASSLTPSRETQYF; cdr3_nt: TGCGCCAGCAGCTTGACCCCGTCTAGAGAGACCCAGTACTTC
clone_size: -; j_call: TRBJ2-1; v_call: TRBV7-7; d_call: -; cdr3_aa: CASRPVLGGGNYNEQFF; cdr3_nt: TGTGCTAGCAGACCAGTGTTGGGGGGCGGTAATTACAATGAGCAGTTCTTC
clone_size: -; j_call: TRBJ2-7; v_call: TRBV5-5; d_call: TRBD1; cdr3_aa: CASSPRDSSYEQYF; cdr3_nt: TGTGCCAGCAGCCCCCGGGACAGCTCCTACGAGCAGTACTTC
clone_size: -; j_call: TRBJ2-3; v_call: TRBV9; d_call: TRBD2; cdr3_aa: CASSVGVSGSPVSDPDTQYF; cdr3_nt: TGTGCCAGCAGCGTAGGGGTTAGCGGGAGTCCTGTCTCCGACCCAGATACGCAGTATTTT
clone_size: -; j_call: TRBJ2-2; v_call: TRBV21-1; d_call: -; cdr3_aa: CASSKALGQGNTGELFF; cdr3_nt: TGTGCCAGCAGCAAAGCGCTTGGGCAGGGGAATACCGGGGAGCTGTTTTTT
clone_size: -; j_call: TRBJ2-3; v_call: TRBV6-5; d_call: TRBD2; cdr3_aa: CASSPAAGGTQYF; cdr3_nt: TGTGCCAGCAGTCCCGCCGCGGGGGGTACGCAGTATTTT
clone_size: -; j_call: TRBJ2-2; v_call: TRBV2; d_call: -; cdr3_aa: CASRGTANTGELFF; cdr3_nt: TGTGCCAGCAGAGGGACCGCGAACACCGGGGAGCTGTTTTTT
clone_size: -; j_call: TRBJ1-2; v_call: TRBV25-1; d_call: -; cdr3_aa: CASSEYIGRGGGYTF; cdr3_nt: TGTGCCAGCAGTGAATATATTGGCAGGGGAGGCGGCTACACCTTC
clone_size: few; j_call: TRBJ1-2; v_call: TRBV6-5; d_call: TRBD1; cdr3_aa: CASSKGTATEGYTF; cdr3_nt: TGTGCCAGCAGCAAGGGGACAGCCACTGAGGGCTACACCTTC
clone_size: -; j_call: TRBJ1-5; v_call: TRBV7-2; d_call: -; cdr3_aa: CASSLGSTESNQPQHF; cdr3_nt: TGTGCCAGCAGCTTAGGTTCGACGGAAAGCAATCAGCCCCAGCATTTT
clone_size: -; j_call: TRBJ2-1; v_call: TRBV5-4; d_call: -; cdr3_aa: CASSQGERPEQFF; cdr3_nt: TGTGCCAGCAGCCAGGGAGAGCGGCCTGAGCAGTTCTTC
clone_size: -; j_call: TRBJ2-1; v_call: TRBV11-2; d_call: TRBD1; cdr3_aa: CASSLNRYAGQGNNEQFF; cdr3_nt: TGTGCCAGCAGCTTAAATCGGTATGCGGGACAGGGAAACAATGAGCAGTTCTTC
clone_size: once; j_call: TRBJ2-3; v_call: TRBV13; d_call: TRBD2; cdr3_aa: CASSRTSEVTDTQYF; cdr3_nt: TGTGCCAGCAGCCGGACTAGCGAGGTCACAGATACGCAGTATTTT
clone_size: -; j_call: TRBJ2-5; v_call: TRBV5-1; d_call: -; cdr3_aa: CASSLGRGQETQYF; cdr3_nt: TGCGCCAGCAGCTTGGGGAGAGGCCAAGAGACCCAGTACTTC
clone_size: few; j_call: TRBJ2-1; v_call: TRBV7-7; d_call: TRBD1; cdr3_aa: CASSLDRDPYNEQFF; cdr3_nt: TGTGCTAGCAGCTTGGACAGGGACCCCTACAATGAGCAGTTCTTC
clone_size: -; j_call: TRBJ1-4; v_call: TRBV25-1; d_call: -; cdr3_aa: CASSDPGTLEEKLFF; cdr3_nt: TGTGCCAGCAGTGATCCAGGGACGCTGGAGGAAAAACTGTTTTTT
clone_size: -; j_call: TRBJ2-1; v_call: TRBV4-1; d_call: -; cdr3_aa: CASSHAKSYNEQFF; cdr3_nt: TGCGCCAGCAGCCATGCGAAGTCCTACAATGAGCAGTTCTTC
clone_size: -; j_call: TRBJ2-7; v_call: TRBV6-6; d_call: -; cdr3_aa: CASSYTAGEAYEQYF; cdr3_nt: TGTGCCAGCAGTTACACCGCAGGGGAGGCCTACGAGCAGTACTTC
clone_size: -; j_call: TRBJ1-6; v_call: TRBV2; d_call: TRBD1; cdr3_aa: CASSETLTGGGRSPLHF; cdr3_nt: TGTGCCAGCAGTGAAACCCTGACAGGGGGCGGGAGATCACCCCTCCACTTT
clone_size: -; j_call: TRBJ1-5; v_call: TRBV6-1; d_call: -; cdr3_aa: CASSQGRDQPQHF; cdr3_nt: TGTGCCAGCAGCCAGGGACGGGATCAGCCCCAGCATTTT
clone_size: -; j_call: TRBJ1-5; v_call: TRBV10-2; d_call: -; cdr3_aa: CASSEQGVGNQPQHF; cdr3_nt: TGCGCCAGCAGTGAACAGGGAGTAGGCAATCAGCCCCAGCATTTT
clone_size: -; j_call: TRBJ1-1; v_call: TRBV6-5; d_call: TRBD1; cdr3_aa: CASSTLGTEDTEAFF; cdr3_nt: TGTGCCAGCAGTACCCTGGGGACAGAGGACACTGAAGCTTTCTTT
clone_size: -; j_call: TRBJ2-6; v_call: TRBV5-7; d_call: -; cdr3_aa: CASTLPLQQRSGANVLTF; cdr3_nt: TGTGCCAGCACCCTCCCCCTCCAACAGCGGTCTGGGGCCAACGTCCTGACTTTC
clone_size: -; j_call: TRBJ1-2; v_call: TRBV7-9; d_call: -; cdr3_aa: CASSLAVAANYGYTF; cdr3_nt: TGTGCCAGCAGCTTAGCGGTTGCCGCTAACTATGGCTACACCTTC
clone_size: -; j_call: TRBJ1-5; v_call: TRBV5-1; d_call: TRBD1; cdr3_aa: CASSPETGGQPQHF; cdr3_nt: TGCGCCAGCAGCCCGGAGACAGGGGGTCAGCCCCAGCATTTT
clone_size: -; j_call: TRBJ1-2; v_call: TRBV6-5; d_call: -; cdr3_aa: CASRPGQAPYGYTF; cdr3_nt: TGTGCCAGCCGCCCCGGGCAGGCCCCCTATGGCTACACCTTC
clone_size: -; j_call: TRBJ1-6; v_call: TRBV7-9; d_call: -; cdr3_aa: CAVDRRSLGSPLHF; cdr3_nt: TGTGCCGTAGACAGGAGAAGCTTGGGTTCACCCCTCCACTTT
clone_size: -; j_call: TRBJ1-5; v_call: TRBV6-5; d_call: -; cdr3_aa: CASSYVRGVNQPQHF; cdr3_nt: TGTGCCAGCAGTTACGTTAGGGGTGTGAATCAGCCCCAGCATTTT
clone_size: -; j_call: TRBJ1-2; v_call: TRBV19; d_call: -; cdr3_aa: CASSIEQPNYGYTF; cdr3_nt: TGTGCCAGTAGTATCGAACAGCCGAACTATGGCTACACCTTC
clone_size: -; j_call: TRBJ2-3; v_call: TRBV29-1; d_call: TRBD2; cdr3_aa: CSVDKVAGGPEEDTQYF; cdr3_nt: TGCAGCGTTGATAAGGTAGCGGGGGGGCCAGAGGAGGATACGCAGTATTTT
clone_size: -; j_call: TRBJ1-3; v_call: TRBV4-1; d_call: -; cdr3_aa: CASSQDPASGNTIYF; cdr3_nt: TGCGCCAGCAGCCAAGATCCGGCTTCCGGAAACACCATATATTTT
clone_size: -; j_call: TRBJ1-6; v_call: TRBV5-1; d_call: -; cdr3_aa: CASRPTGTRNDSPLHF; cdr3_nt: TGCGCCAGTCGGCCGACAGGAACGAGGAACGATTCACCCCTCCACTTT
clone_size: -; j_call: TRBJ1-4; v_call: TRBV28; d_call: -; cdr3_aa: CASSLSATNEKLFF; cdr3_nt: TGTGCCAGCAGTTTATCAGCAACTAATGAAAAACTGTTTTTT
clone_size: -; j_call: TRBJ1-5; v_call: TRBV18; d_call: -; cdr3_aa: CASSRDTRSNQPQHF; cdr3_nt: TGTGCCAGCTCACGAGACACCCGAAGCAATCAGCCCCAGCATTTT
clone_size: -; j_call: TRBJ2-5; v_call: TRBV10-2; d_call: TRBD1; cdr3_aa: CASSRDRVQETQYF; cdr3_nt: TGCGCCAGTTCCCGGGACAGGGTCCAAGAGACCCAGTACTTC
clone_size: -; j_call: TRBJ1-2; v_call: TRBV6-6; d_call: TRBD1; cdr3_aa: CASSRQGDYGYTF; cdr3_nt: TGTGCCAGCAGTCGACAGGGTGACTATGGCTACACCTTC